The 10 T cell receptor beta chains below all came from one sample that was sequenced in a study of cytotoxic CD8 clonotypes in ibrutinib-treated CLL. The repertoire was sequenced with immunoSEQ multiplex PCR; TCRdb's copy has only in-frame clones and lacks some. The sample lists 250,000 to 350,000 clones, around 77% occurring once. The sequences come from PBMCs, collected at disease progression, from a patient treated with ibrutinib. These receptors were collected from a human donor with chronic lymphocytic leukemia.

The genes are TRBV7-8 and TRBJ2-5, with 7 bases that match TRBD2. This CDR3 comprises 17 residues. Germline V lookup: CDR1 SGHVS, CDR2 FQNEAQ. With 3 bases clipped from V and 5 bases from J, the junction kept 15 bases outside the gene matches. CDR3 sequence: CASSLGGFTLSGETQYF. Written as DNA, the CDR3 is TGTGCCAGCAGCTTGGGGGGGTTCACCCTATCGGGGGAGACCCAGTACTTC.

This rearrangement joins TRBV5-4 to TRBJ2-2; TRBD2 agrees at 9 bases. V was clipped by 2 bases and J by 8 bases; unmatched bases: 7. The germline CDR1 and CDR2 sequences are SGHNT and YYREEE (reference sequence). This CDR3 is built from 15 residues. This CDR3 is CASSFAGGPIGELFF. The CDR3 coding sequence is TGTGCCAGCAGCTTCGCGGGAGGGCCGATTGGGGAGCTGTTTTTT.

This sequence joins TRBV5-6 and TRBJ2-5; no definite D call. Trimming pared 5 bases from V and 4 bases from J, leaving 9 bases between. The CDR3 contains 12 residues. The germline CDR1 and CDR2 sequences are SGHDT and YYEEEE. CDR3: CASSTPGETQYF. In nucleotides, the CDR3 is TGTGCCAGCAGTACCCCGGGAGAGACCCAGTACTTC.

This chain links TRBV5-1 with TRBJ2-3; D gene unclear. Germline V CDR1 and CDR2: SGHRS, YFSETQ. The CDR3 is 18 residues long. Trimming cost V 0 bases and J 4 bases, with 21 bases left between them. The CDR3 protein is CASSLAVLANKASDTQYF. The CDR3 coding sequence is TGCGCCAGCAGCTTGGCCGTCTTGGCCAATAAGGCCTCAGATACGCAGTATTTT. The whole variable domain, remainder taken from reference TRBV5-1 and TRBJ2-3, is KAGVTQTPRYLIKTRGQQVTLSCSPISGHRSVSWYQQTPGQGLQFLFEYFSETQRNKGNFPGRFSGRQFSNSRSEMNVSTLELGDSALYLCASSLAVLANKASDTQYFGPGTRLTVL.

The rearrangement joins TRBV19 to TRBJ1-2; D remains ambiguous. This CDR3 is 17 amino acids long. Germline CDR1 LNHDA, CDR2 SQIVND (reference sequence). V was trimmed by 4 bases and J by 2 bases, leaving 20 bases between them. CDR3 sequence: CASSTPTFPLGNYGYTF. The CDR3 DNA sequence: TGTGCCAGTAGTACCCCGACCTTCCCTCTAGGCAACTATGGCTACACCTTC.

This clone was recorded only once. The chain links TRBV29-1 to TRBJ1-1, with D perhaps TRBD1 (6 bases). Trimming took 7 bases from V and 1 from J, leaving 10 bases between them. Germline V gene lookup returns CDR1 SQVTM and CDR2 ANQGSEA. The CDR3 loop spans 12 amino acids. In DNA, the CDR3 is TGCAGCGCCAACAGGGCGAACACTGAAGCTTTCTTT. Its protein is CSANRANTEAFF.

The chain combines TRBV7-8 with TRBJ1-1, with D maybe TRBD1 (6 bases). Germline CDR1 and CDR2: SGHVS and FQNEAQ. V lost 5 bases to trimming and J lost 5 bases, with 18 bases between them. The CDR3 runs 15 residues. The CDR3 spells CASSKSPGARTEAFF. The CDR3 DNA is TGTGCCAGCAGCAAGAGCCCGGGGGCCCGTACTGAAGCTTTCTTT.

The chain couples TRBV27 to TRBJ2-1; unclear D gene. Germline CDR1 and CDR2: MNHEY and SMNVEV (reference sequence). The CDR3 is made up of 13 amino acids. With 0 bases removed from V and 10 bases from J, the gap between germline ends came to 10 bases. The DNA of the CDR3 is TGTGCCAGCAGTTTATCTATTGCTAGGGAGCAGTTCTTC. Protein sequence: CASSLSIAREQFF.

J is TRBJ2-5 and V is TRBV5-1; a possible D gene is TRBD2 (7 bases). Germline V CDR1 and CDR2: SGHRS, YFSETQ. The CDR3 covers 19 residues. Deletions cut 2 bases from V and 0 bases from J, with 23 bases between. The CDR3 DNA reads as TGCGCCAGCAGCTTCGGTCACGGGGGGCTAGCTATAAACCAAGAGACCCAGTACTTC. Amino acids: CASSFGHGGLAINQETQYF.

The CDR3 is CASSQDGTVNSPLHF. CDR3 DNA: TGCGCCAGCAGCCAAGACGGGACAGTTAATTCACCCCTCCACTTT. The chain uses TRBV4-1 and TRBJ1-6; 7 bases are a match to TRBD1. CDR3 length: 15 amino acids. With V trimmed by 0 bases and J by 6 bases, 2 bases remained unmatched. Germline V CDR1 and CDR2: MGHRA, YSYEKL.